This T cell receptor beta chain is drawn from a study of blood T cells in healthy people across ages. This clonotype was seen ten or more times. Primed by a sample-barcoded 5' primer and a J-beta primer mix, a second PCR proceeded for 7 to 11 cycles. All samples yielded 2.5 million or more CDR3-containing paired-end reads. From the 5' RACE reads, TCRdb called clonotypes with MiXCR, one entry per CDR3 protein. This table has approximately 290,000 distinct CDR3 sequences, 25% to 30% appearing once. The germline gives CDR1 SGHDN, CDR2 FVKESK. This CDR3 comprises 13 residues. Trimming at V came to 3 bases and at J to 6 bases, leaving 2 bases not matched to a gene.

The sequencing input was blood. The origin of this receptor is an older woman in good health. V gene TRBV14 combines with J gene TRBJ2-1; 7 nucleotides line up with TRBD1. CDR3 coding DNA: TGTGCCAGCAGCCAGACAGGGCCCAATGAGCAGTTCTTC. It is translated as CASSQTGPNEQFF.